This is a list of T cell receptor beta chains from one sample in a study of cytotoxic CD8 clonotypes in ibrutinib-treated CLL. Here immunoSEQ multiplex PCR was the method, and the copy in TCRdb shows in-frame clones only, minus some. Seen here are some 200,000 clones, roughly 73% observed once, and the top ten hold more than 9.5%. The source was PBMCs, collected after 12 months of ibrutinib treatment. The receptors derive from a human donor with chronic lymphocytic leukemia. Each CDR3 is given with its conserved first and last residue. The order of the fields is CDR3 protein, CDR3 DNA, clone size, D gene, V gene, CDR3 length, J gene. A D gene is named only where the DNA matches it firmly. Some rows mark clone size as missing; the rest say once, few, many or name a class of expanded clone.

cdr3_aa: CASSSKWETYEQYF
cdr3_nt: TGTGCCAGCAGCTCCAAATGGGAGACCTACGAGCAGTACTTC
clone_size: -
d_call: -
v_call: TRBV11-2
cdr3_length: 14
j_call: TRBJ2-7

cdr3_aa: CASSSQGSIDTQYF
cdr3_nt: TGTGCCAGCAGTTCACAGGGGAGTATAGATACGCAGTATTTT
clone_size: -
d_call: TRBD1
v_call: TRBV6-5
cdr3_length: 14
j_call: TRBJ2-3

cdr3_aa: CASSEAPGAYEQYF
cdr3_nt: TGTGCCAGCAGTGAAGCCCCGGGAGCCTACGAGCAGTACTTC
clone_size: few
d_call: -
v_call: TRBV2
cdr3_length: 14
j_call: TRBJ2-7

cdr3_aa: CAWKIYAQVRGFAEAFF
cdr3_nt: TGTGCCTGGAAGATTTACGCCCAGGTGCGGGGTTTCGCTGAAGCTTTCTTT
clone_size: -
d_call: -
v_call: TRBV30
cdr3_length: 17
j_call: TRBJ1-1

cdr3_aa: CAWGADSEAFF
cdr3_nt: TGTGCCTGGGGGGCGGATTCTGAAGCTTTCTTT
clone_size: -
d_call: -
v_call: TRBV30
cdr3_length: 11
j_call: TRBJ1-1

cdr3_aa: CASSLVVDRQQETQYF
cdr3_nt: TGCGCCAGCAGCTTGGTAGTAGACAGGCAACAAGAGACCCAGTACTTC
clone_size: -
d_call: -
v_call: TRBV5-1
cdr3_length: 16
j_call: TRBJ2-5

cdr3_aa: CAWSGGDNQPQHF
cdr3_nt: TGTGCCTGGAGTGGAGGGGACAATCAGCCCCAGCATTTT
clone_size: -
d_call: -
v_call: TRBV30
cdr3_length: 13
j_call: TRBJ1-5

cdr3_aa: CASSFLGYNEQFF
cdr3_nt: TGTGCCAGCAGTTTCCTTGGGTACAATGAGCAGTTCTTC
clone_size: -
d_call: -
v_call: TRBV28
cdr3_length: 13
j_call: TRBJ2-1

cdr3_aa: CASSFSGQETQYF
cdr3_nt: TGTGCCAGCAGTTTCAGCGGCCAAGAGACCCAGTACTTC
clone_size: -
d_call: -
v_call: TRBV27
cdr3_length: 13
j_call: TRBJ2-5

cdr3_aa: CASSLVANEQYF
cdr3_nt: TGTGCCAGCAGCTTGGTAGCGAACGAGCAGTACTTC
clone_size: -
d_call: -
v_call: TRBV5-6
cdr3_length: 12
j_call: TRBJ2-7

cdr3_aa: CASSQAQPDLTETQYF
cdr3_nt: TGTGCCAGCAGCCAAGCACAGCCGGACCTAACTGAGACCCAGTACTTC
clone_size: -
d_call: -
v_call: TRBV4-2
cdr3_length: 16
j_call: TRBJ2-5

cdr3_aa: CASSLEGIRLYF
cdr3_nt: TGTGCCAGCAGCTTAGAAGGGATACGTCTATATTTT
clone_size: -
d_call: -
v_call: TRBV7-2
cdr3_length: 12
j_call: TRBJ2-3

cdr3_aa: CASSATGSQPQHF
cdr3_nt: TGTGCCAGCAGTGCGACAGGGTCTCAGCCCCAGCATTTT
clone_size: -
d_call: TRBD1
v_call: TRBV25-1
cdr3_length: 13
j_call: TRBJ1-5

cdr3_aa: CASSQERVFYYEQYF
cdr3_nt: TGTGCCAGCTCACAAGAAAGGGTCTTCTACTACGAGCAGTACTTC
clone_size: -
d_call: -
v_call: TRBV18
cdr3_length: 15
j_call: TRBJ2-7

cdr3_aa: CASSLALDTQYF
cdr3_nt: TGCGCCAGCAGCTTGGCCCTGGATACGCAGTATTTT
clone_size: -
d_call: -
v_call: TRBV5-1
cdr3_length: 12
j_call: TRBJ2-3

cdr3_aa: CASGTGRNYGYTF
cdr3_nt: TGTGCCAGCGGGACAGGGAGGAACTATGGCTACACCTTC
clone_size: few
d_call: TRBD1
v_call: TRBV28
cdr3_length: 13
j_call: TRBJ1-2

cdr3_aa: CASSAGQGGRETQYF
cdr3_nt: TGTGCCAGCAGCGCCGGACAGGGAGGTCGAGAGACCCAGTACTTC
clone_size: once
d_call: TRBD1
v_call: TRBV9
cdr3_length: 15
j_call: TRBJ2-5

cdr3_aa: CASSRPAVLAGGDEQFF
cdr3_nt: TGTGCCAGCAGCCGACCAGCTGTACTAGCGGGAGGGGATGAGCAGTTCTTC
clone_size: -
d_call: TRBD2
v_call: TRBV7-9
cdr3_length: 17
j_call: TRBJ2-1

cdr3_aa: CASSSVDRSGEQYF
cdr3_nt: TGTGCCAGCAGCTCCGTGGACAGGTCGGGCGAGCAGTACTTC
clone_size: -
d_call: TRBD1
v_call: TRBV5-6
cdr3_length: 14
j_call: TRBJ2-7

cdr3_aa: CASRLRQGTSYEQYF
cdr3_nt: TGTGCCAGCAGACTTCGACAGGGGACCTCCTACGAGCAGTACTTC
clone_size: -
d_call: TRBD1
v_call: TRBV6-5
cdr3_length: 15
j_call: TRBJ2-7

cdr3_aa: CAWSVGKMGTGSSYEQYF
cdr3_nt: TGTGCCTGGAGTGTAGGGAAAATGGGAACCGGGAGCTCCTACGAGCAGTACTTC
clone_size: once
d_call: -
v_call: TRBV30
cdr3_length: 18
j_call: TRBJ2-7

cdr3_aa: CASRTGWTEAFF
cdr3_nt: TGTGCCAGTAGGACAGGGTGGACTGAAGCTTTCTTT
clone_size: -
d_call: TRBD1
v_call: TRBV19
cdr3_length: 12
j_call: TRBJ1-1

cdr3_aa: CAGTYGAQPQHF
cdr3_nt: TGTGCCGGGACCTACGGGGCGCAGCCCCAGCATTTT
clone_size: -
d_call: -
v_call: TRBV27
cdr3_length: 12
j_call: TRBJ1-5

cdr3_aa: CASSGVGGAGATGELFF
cdr3_nt: TGTGCCAGCAGCGGTGTAGGGGGAGCGGGGGCCACCGGGGAGCTGTTTTTT
clone_size: -
d_call: TRBD2
v_call: TRBV9
cdr3_length: 17
j_call: TRBJ2-2

cdr3_aa: CASTSTLDFEAFF
cdr3_nt: TGTGCCAGCACCTCTACTCTGGATTTTGAAGCTTTCTTT
clone_size: -
d_call: -
v_call: TRBV28
cdr3_length: 13
j_call: TRBJ1-1

cdr3_aa: CASRPGQGVAFF
cdr3_nt: TGTGCCAGCAGACCGGGACAGGGAGTTGCTTTCTTT
clone_size: many
d_call: TRBD1
v_call: TRBV7-2
cdr3_length: 12
j_call: TRBJ1-1

cdr3_aa: CASSLRTGSEKLFF
cdr3_nt: TGTGCCAGCAGCCTGCGGACAGGGAGTGAAAAACTGTTTTTT
clone_size: once
d_call: TRBD1
v_call: TRBV6-6
cdr3_length: 14
j_call: TRBJ1-4

cdr3_aa: CASSPTGTSISGELFF
cdr3_nt: TGTGCCAGCAGCCCAACCGGGACTAGCATTTCCGGGGAGCTGTTTTTT
clone_size: -
d_call: TRBD2
v_call: TRBV11-2
cdr3_length: 16
j_call: TRBJ2-2

cdr3_aa: CASRDGPNTGELFF
cdr3_nt: TGCGCCAGCCGAGACGGACCGAACACCGGGGAGCTGTTTTTT
clone_size: -
d_call: -
v_call: TRBV4-1
cdr3_length: 14
j_call: TRBJ2-2

cdr3_aa: CASSEARRTDTQYF
cdr3_nt: TGCGCCAGCAGTGAGGCGCGGCGCACAGATACGCAGTATTTT
clone_size: -
d_call: -
v_call: TRBV10-1
cdr3_length: 14
j_call: TRBJ2-3

cdr3_aa: CSYMGAPGNEQFF
cdr3_nt: TGCAGTTATATGGGGGCACCCGGGAATGAGCAGTTCTTC
clone_size: -
d_call: -
v_call: TRBV29-1
cdr3_length: 13
j_call: TRBJ2-1

cdr3_aa: CASSVGPSSQAYEQYF
cdr3_nt: TGTGCCAGCAGCGTAGGGCCCTCGTCCCAAGCTTACGAGCAGTACTTC
clone_size: -
d_call: -
v_call: TRBV9
cdr3_length: 16
j_call: TRBJ2-7

cdr3_aa: CASSLTGSNQPQHF
cdr3_nt: TGTGCCAGCAGCTTGACGGGTAGCAATCAGCCCCAGCATTTT
clone_size: -
d_call: -
v_call: TRBV5-6
cdr3_length: 14
j_call: TRBJ1-5

cdr3_aa: CASSLDRGTATDTQYF
cdr3_nt: TGTGCCAGCAGCTTAGACCGAGGGACGGCAACAGATACGCAGTATTTT
clone_size: -
d_call: -
v_call: TRBV7-2
cdr3_length: 16
j_call: TRBJ2-3

cdr3_aa: CASSPGTREDGYTF
cdr3_nt: TGTGCCAGCAGCCCCGGGACACGGGAGGATGGCTACACCTTC
clone_size: -
d_call: -
v_call: TRBV6-5
cdr3_length: 14
j_call: TRBJ1-2

cdr3_aa: CASIEGTLDEQYF
cdr3_nt: TGCGCCAGCATTGAAGGGACTCTGGACGAGCAGTACTTC
clone_size: few
d_call: -
v_call: TRBV4-1
cdr3_length: 13
j_call: TRBJ2-7

cdr3_aa: CASSQSGRNTEAFF
cdr3_nt: TGCGCCAGCAGCCAATCCGGAAGGAACACTGAAGCTTTCTTT
clone_size: -
d_call: -
v_call: TRBV5-1
cdr3_length: 14
j_call: TRBJ1-1

cdr3_aa: CASSQDRGGPDTQYF
cdr3_nt: TGTGCCAGCAGCCAAGATCGGGGGGGCCCAGATACGCAGTATTTT
clone_size: few
d_call: TRBD2
v_call: TRBV4-2
cdr3_length: 15
j_call: TRBJ2-3

cdr3_aa: CASSPLGASDTQYF
cdr3_nt: TGTGCCAGCAGTCCTCTAGGAGCGTCAGATACGCAGTATTTT
clone_size: -
d_call: -
v_call: TRBV28
cdr3_length: 14
j_call: TRBJ2-3

cdr3_aa: CASSQRILPSGQTAGYTF
cdr3_nt: TGCGCCAGCAGCCAACGTATCCTACCCTCGGGACAGACCGCCGGCTACACCTTC
clone_size: -
d_call: TRBD1
v_call: TRBV5-1
cdr3_length: 18
j_call: TRBJ1-2

cdr3_aa: CASSPGGAGHYEQYF
cdr3_nt: TGCGCCAGCAGCCCAGGAGGAGCGGGGCATTACGAGCAGTACTTC
clone_size: -
d_call: TRBD2
v_call: TRBV5-1
cdr3_length: 15
j_call: TRBJ2-7

cdr3_aa: CASSQGPAEGYGYTF
cdr3_nt: TGCGCCAGCAGCCAAGGTCCGGCGGAAGGCTATGGCTACACCTTC
clone_size: -
d_call: -
v_call: TRBV4-1
cdr3_length: 15
j_call: TRBJ1-2

cdr3_aa: CASSQNRGETQYF
cdr3_nt: TGTGCCAGCAGCCAGAACCGGGGAGAGACCCAGTACTTC
clone_size: -
d_call: -
v_call: TRBV14
cdr3_length: 13
j_call: TRBJ2-5

cdr3_aa: CASSLVTDEQYF
cdr3_nt: TGTGCCAGCAGCTTGGTTACGGACGAGCAGTACTTC
clone_size: -
d_call: -
v_call: TRBV5-6
cdr3_length: 12
j_call: TRBJ2-7

cdr3_aa: CASSYGGRAAYNEQFF
cdr3_nt: TGTGCCAGCAGTTACGGCGGGAGGGCCGCCTACAATGAGCAGTTCTTC
clone_size: -
d_call: TRBD2
v_call: TRBV6-5
cdr3_length: 16
j_call: TRBJ2-1

cdr3_aa: CARGGGRPSGYTF
cdr3_nt: TGCGCCAGAGGGGGAGGGCGCCCTTCAGGCTACACCTTC
clone_size: -
d_call: -
v_call: TRBV23-1
cdr3_length: 13
j_call: TRBJ1-2

cdr3_aa: CASSVDGGNDGELFF
cdr3_nt: TGTGCCAGCAGCGTAGATGGAGGGAACGACGGGGAGCTGTTTTTT
clone_size: -
d_call: -
v_call: TRBV9
cdr3_length: 15
j_call: TRBJ2-2

cdr3_aa: CASSLTASSYNEQFF
cdr3_nt: TGTGCCAGCAGTCTGACAGCCTCCTCCTACAATGAGCAGTTCTTC
clone_size: -
d_call: -
v_call: TRBV27
cdr3_length: 15
j_call: TRBJ2-1

cdr3_aa: CASSFLGRKNTGELFF
cdr3_nt: TGTGCCAGCAGTTTTTTAGGCCGGAAGAACACCGGGGAGCTGTTTTTT
clone_size: -
d_call: -
v_call: TRBV27
cdr3_length: 16
j_call: TRBJ2-2

cdr3_aa: CASSESPGGVDTQYF
cdr3_nt: TGTGCCAGCAGTGAATCCCCAGGGGGCGTAGATACGCAGTATTTT
clone_size: -
d_call: TRBD1
v_call: TRBV6-1
cdr3_length: 15
j_call: TRBJ2-3

cdr3_aa: CASFTDRGNTEAFF
cdr3_nt: TGTGCCAGCTTTACAGACAGGGGGAACACTGAAGCTTTCTTT
clone_size: once
d_call: TRBD1
v_call: TRBV6-5
cdr3_length: 14
j_call: TRBJ1-1

cdr3_aa: CASSPGLAGGQETQYF
cdr3_nt: TGTGCCAGCAGCCCGGGACTAGCGGGAGGCCAAGAGACCCAGTACTTC
clone_size: -
d_call: TRBD2
v_call: TRBV5-8
cdr3_length: 16
j_call: TRBJ2-5

cdr3_aa: CASSLVPSRHEQFF
cdr3_nt: TGTGCCAGCAGCTTAGTGCCCAGTCGCCATGAGCAGTTCTTC
clone_size: once
d_call: -
v_call: TRBV7-8
cdr3_length: 14
j_call: TRBJ2-1

cdr3_aa: CASSSRNGAGYTF
cdr3_nt: TGTGCCAGCAGTTCACGGAATGGGGCTGGCTACACCTTC
clone_size: -
d_call: -
v_call: TRBV6-5
cdr3_length: 13
j_call: TRBJ1-2

cdr3_aa: CASSSLRRGTYEQYF
cdr3_nt: TGTGCCAGCAGCTCACTCCGGAGGGGAACCTACGAGCAGTACTTC
clone_size: -
d_call: -
v_call: TRBV11-2
cdr3_length: 15
j_call: TRBJ2-7